Presented here are 20 T cell receptor beta chains from one specimen sequenced in a study of low-dose radiotherapy and immunotherapy resistance in tumors. First-strand cDNA relied on TRAV- and TRBV-specific primers spanning alpha and beta chains. Using a constant-region primer together with a V-primer adapter, TCRs were subjected to approximately 20 PCR cycles of amplification. TCRdb ran MiXCR on the reads and lists one entry per CDR3 protein. This repertoire shows some 100,000 distinct CDR3 sequences, roughly 20% found once; its top ten account for about 4%. Specified time point: after trial treatment. Treatment indicated: LDRT plus nivolumab, ipilimumab, low-dose cyclophosphamide and aspirin (RACIN trial). Sequences were derived from PBMCs, sampled after low-dose radiotherapy plus immunotherapy. These receptors were taken from a male donor with prostate cancer.

The V gene is TRBV7-8, the J gene TRBJ2-7; possibly TRBD1 or TRBD2 for D (6 bases each). Deletions cut 0 bases from V and 5 bases from J, with 17 bases between. The germline V gene has CDR1 SGHVS and CDR2 FQNEAQ. There are 16 residues in the CDR3. The CDR3 DNA is TGTGCCAGCAGCTTAGCGCGGGGACAAACCCTCCACGAGCAGTACTTC. As protein: CASSLARGQTLHEQYF.

Comment on this clonotype: A far larger clone is off by one base, so a read error is likely. The genes are TRBV6-5 and TRBJ2-7; either TRBD1 or TRBD2 may fit D (6 bases each). The CDR3 spans 16 residues. Germline loops: CDR1 MNHEY, CDR2 SVGAGI. The CDR3 bases are TGTGTCAGCAGTTACGGGGGCGGCCGGGGAGCCTACGAGCAGTACTTC. Translation gives CVSSYGGGRGAYEQYF.

The rearrangement links TRBV7-2 to TRBJ1-4; no definite D call. CDR3 length: 15 residues. V was trimmed by 5 bases and J by 7 bases, leaving 17 bases between them. From germline, CDR1 is SGHTA and CDR2 FQGNSA. The CDR3 region is CASSVTHGRGEKLFF. CDR3 nucleotides: TGTGCCAGCAGCGTAACGCACGGACGGGGTGAAAAACTGTTTTTT. The full variable domain, completed using reference TRBV7-2 and TRBJ1-4, is GAGVSQSPSNKVTEKGKDVELRCDPISGHTALYWYRQSLGQGLEFLIYFQGNSAPDKSGLPSDRFSAERTGGSVSTLTIQRTQQEDSAVYLCASSVTHGRGEKLFFGSGTQLSVL.

This clonotype was recorded at least ten times. The V call is TRBV7-2, the J call TRBJ1-2, with 9 bases fitting TRBD1. Germline values: CDR1 SGHTA, CDR2 FQGNSA. The CDR3 runs to 14 residues. The V and J ends lost 5 bases and 2 bases, in that order; junction bases with no gene match: 3. This chain's CDR3 is CASSRDRGNYGYTF. The CDR3 nucleotides are TGTGCCAGCAGCCGCGACAGGGGGAACTATGGCTACACCTTC.

This clonotype was observed at least ten times. The V call is TRBV19, the J call TRBJ2-4, with D perhaps matching TRBD2 (5 bases). The CDR3 length is 13 residues. Per germline, CDR1 LNHDA and CDR2 SQIVND (reference sequence). V lost 9 bases and J lost 9, with 18 bases in between. Here the CDR3 DNA reads TGTGCCAGCGAAGACAACCAGCGGATCATTCAGTACTTC. This gives the protein CASEDNQRIIQYF.

This clonotype was seen ten or more times. The rearrangement joins TRBV5-6 to TRBJ2-7, with TRBD2 as a possible D gene (6 bases). This CDR3 contains 15 residues. Germline V gives CDR1 SGHDT, CDR2 YYEEEE. The ends were cut back, 3 bases at V and 0 bases at J, with 13 bases in the middle. The CDR3, as DNA: TGTGCCAGCAGCTCCGGGACCGGGAGCTCCTACGAGCAGTACTTC. As protein: CASSSGTGSSYEQYF.

The chain has TRBV19 and TRBJ2-3, with TRBD1 identical over 7 bases. The CDR3 is 14 residues long. Germline V gene lookup returns CDR1 LNHDA and CDR2 SQIVND (reference sequence). V shed 6 bases, J shed 4 bases, and the junction held 7 bases outside the gene matches. The DNA of the CDR3 is TGTGCCAGTAGCAAAGGGGGCGAGGCAGATACGCAGTATTTT. This translates into CASSKGGEADTQYF.

The chain uses TRBV3-1 and TRBJ1-5; a possible D gene is TRBD1 (5 bases). This CDR3 contains 13 residues. Deletions cut 7 bases from V and 6 bases from J, with 13 bases between. Looked up from germline, CDR1 is LGHDT and CDR2 is YNNKEL (reference sequence). CDR3 loop: CASTEGPGQPQHF. The CDR3 bases are TGTGCCAGCACTGAGGGGCCAGGTCAGCCCCAGCATTTT.

This clonotype was observed at least ten times. The chain combines TRBV29-1 with TRBJ2-7; a possible D gene is TRBD1 (6 bases). The germline V gene has CDR1 SQVTM and CDR2 ANQGSEA. Trimming cost V 4 bases and J 7 bases, with 17 bases left between them. The CDR3 totals 13 residues. In nucleotides, the CDR3 is TGCAGCGTTGGGGGTCAGGGGATAACGGAGCAGTACTTC. Translation: CSVGGQGITEQYF.

This clonotype has a count of ten or more. This chain joins TRBV23-1 and TRBJ2-7; a possible D gene is TRBD1 (6 bases). TRBV23-1 is flagged as an ORF with uncertain function. This CDR3 spans 16 amino acids. The V end was cut by 3 bases, the J end by 4 bases, with 19 bases between. CDR3 in amino acids: CASSQPQGGLGYEQYF. The CDR3 DNA sequence: TGCGCCAGCAGTCAGCCACAGGGTGGCTTAGGATACGAGCAGTACTTC.

This clonotype showed up many times. For the CDR3, the DNA is TGTGCCAGCAGCCCCGACCCTGGCCGGGAGCTGTTTTTT. Its protein is CASSPDPGRELFF. The chain joins TRBV9 to TRBJ2-2; D is unclear. The CDR3 is made up of 13 amino acids. V was shortened by 4 bases and J by 9 bases, with 13 bases between the two germline ends. The germline V gene has CDR1 SGDLS and CDR2 YYNGEE.

V gene TRBV6-2 or TRBV6-3 combines with J gene TRBJ2-1; D perhaps matches TRBD1 (5 bases). The V and J ends lost 5 bases and 9 bases respectively, with 20 bases between them. The CDR3 consists of 15 residues. The germline V gene encodes CDR1 MNHEY and CDR2 SVGEGT. This CDR3 reads CASSPPPAGITEQFF. CDR3 DNA sequence: TGTGCCAGCAGTCCCCCCCCGGCAGGGATCACTGAGCAGTTCTTC.

This clonotype was counted at least ten times. V and J are TRBV20-1 and TRBJ2-3; no reliable D call. The CDR3 loop spans 15 amino acids. CDR1 and CDR2 (germline): DFQATT, SNEGSKA (reference sequence). The germline V and J ends were trimmed by 0 bases and 4 bases, with 14 bases remaining between them. For the CDR3, the DNA is TGCAGTGCTAGAGATTTGGGCGGCGCTCCAGATACGCAGTATTTT. Its translation is CSARDLGGAPDTQYF.

This clonotype was seen repeatedly, ten times or more. This chain joins TRBV29-1 and TRBJ2-7; no clear D gene. V was shortened by 7 bases and J by 3 bases, with 19 bases between the two germline ends. This CDR3 contains 14 residues. Germline CDR1 SQVTM, CDR2 ANQGSEA. The CDR3 coding sequence is TGCAGCGCCGATGGGGTAGGTGGAGACTACGAGCAGTACTTC. This sequence encodes CSADGVGGDYEQYF.

This clonotype was detected ten times or more. This rearrangement joins TRBV18 to TRBJ2-2; perhaps TRBD1 as D (5 bases). CDR3 size: 15 residues. V lost 3 bases, J lost 4 bases, and 12 bases lay in between. Germline V lookup: CDR1 KGHSH, CDR2 LQKENI. This CDR3 reads CASSPLQGGTGELFF. CDR3 nucleotide sequence: TGTGCCAGCTCACCGTTGCAGGGTGGCACCGGGGAGCTGTTTTTT.

This clonotype was found many times. V and J are TRBV19 and TRBJ2-7, with a weak D call TRBD2 (7 bases). This CDR3 region has 13 residues. V was pared by 4 bases and J by 6 bases, with 13 bases between. Germline CDR1 LNHDA, CDR2 SQIVND (reference sequence). The CDR3 coding sequence is TGTGCCAGTAGTACCCCGAGGGGGGGCGAGCAGTACTTC. Amino acids: CASSTPRGGEQYF.

This clonotype was picked up a small number of times. The chain recombines TRBV5-1 with TRBJ2-7; D is possibly TRBD2 (5 bases). The V and J ends lost 0 bases and 4 bases respectively, with 11 bases between them. The V gene's germline CDR1 is SGHRS and CDR2 YFSETQ. This CDR3 has 14 amino acids. CDR3 nucleotide sequence: TGCGCCAGCAGCTTGGCCGGGCGGGCGTACGAGCAGTACTTC. It encodes CASSLAGRAYEQYF.

This clonotype was observed at least ten times. J is TRBJ2-7 and V is TRBV4-1, with D perhaps TRBD1 (6 bases). The V end lost 0 bases, the J end lost 5 bases, and 14 bases lay between the germline ends. The CDR3 sequence is 15 residues long. Germline V gene sequence: CDR1 MGHRA, CDR2 YSYEKL. The CDR3 nucleotides are TGCGCCAGCAGCCAAGATCCAGGGTCAGGGGACGAGCAGTACTTC. Its protein is CASSQDPGSGDEQYF.

J is TRBJ2-7 and V is TRBV7-9; D gene unclear. The CDR3 is 15 amino acids. CDR1 and CDR2 (germline): SEHNR, FQNEAQ (reference sequence). V was pared by 4 bases and J by 4 bases, with 17 bases between. The CDR3 loop reads CASSSASGLSYEQYF. The CDR3 nucleotides are TGTGCCAGCAGCTCGGCCTCCGGGCTATCTTACGAGCAGTACTTC.

This clonotype appeared many times. The J gene is TRBJ1-1, the V gene TRBV5-1; TRBD1 is a possible D gene (6 bases). V dropped 4 bases and J dropped 1 base, with 17 bases sitting between them. Germline V gives CDR1 SGHRS, CDR2 YFSETQ. This CDR3 is 16 amino acids long. Here the CDR3 reads CASSRGTYDKNTEAFF. CDR3 bases: TGCGCCAGCAGCAGAGGGACATACGATAAGAACACTGAAGCTTTCTTT.